Presented here are 18 T cell receptor beta chains from one specimen sequenced in a study of PD-1 blockade in classical Hodgkin lymphoma. Using immunoSEQ multiplex PCR, the repertoire was profiled, and TCRdb retains in-frame clones only, with some absent. The data contain tens of thousands of clones, about 85% of them singletons. As for time point: cycle 4 day 1 (C4D1), after 6 weeks of nivolumab. All the patients suffered relapse after autologous stem cell transplantation, and brentuximab vedotin exposure differed. The sequences come from peripheral blood mononuclear cells (PBMCs), collected before the fourth cycle of nivolumab. These receptors originate from a human donor with classical Hodgkin lymphoma.

The chain carries TRBV6-5 and TRBJ1-3; D unresolved. Germline V gene sequence: CDR1 MNHEY, CDR2 SVGAGI. Trimming cost V 2 bases and J 0 bases, with 8 bases left between them. This CDR3 is 15 amino acids long. CDR3 bases: TGTGCCAGCAGTTACGGTGTTGGCTCTGGAAACACCATATATTTT. This sequence encodes CASSYGVGSGNTIYF.

V usage is TRBV7-9 and J usage is TRBJ2-7; D unclear. Trimming took 5 bases from V and 1 from J, leaving 15 bases between them. Germline V gene lookup returns CDR1 SEHNR and CDR2 FQNEAQ (reference sequence). The CDR3 spans 15 residues. This chain's CDR3 is CASSHKRAPSYEQYF. The CDR3 DNA follows: TGTGCCAGCAGCCACAAACGGGCACCTTCCTACGAGCAGTACTTC. Based on the CDR3 plus reference TRBV7-9 and TRBJ2-7, the full variable domain is DTGVSQNPRHKITKRGQNVTFRCDPISEHNRLYWYRQTLGQGPEFLTYFQNEAQLEKSRLLSDRFSAERPKGSFSTLEIQRTEQGDSAMYLCASSHKRAPSYEQYFGPGTRLTVT.

The count of this clone is one. The J gene is TRBJ1-2, the V gene TRBV11-2; a weak D match, TRBD1 (6 bases). CDR1 and CDR2 (germline): SGHAT, FQNNGV. The V gene lost 0 bases and the J gene lost 9 bases, with 11 bases spanning the gap. The CDR3 has 13 amino acids. The CDR3 is CASSLDSGVSYTF. In nucleotides, the CDR3 is TGTGCCAGCAGCTTAGATTCAGGGGTTAGCTACACCTTC.

V and J are TRBV5-1 and TRBJ2-3; TRBD2 matches 8 bases. V gave up 5 bases and J gave up 3 bases; unmatched junction bases: 5. This CDR3 spans 14 amino acids. Germline V CDR1 and CDR2: SGHRS, YFSETQ. CDR3 in DNA: TGCGCCAGCAGAGCGGGGACTAGTACAGATACGCAGTATTTT. This gives the protein CASRAGTSTDTQYF. Drawing the rest from reference TRBV5-1 and TRBJ2-3, the complete variable domain is KAGVTQTPRYLIKTRGQQVTLSCSPISGHRSVSWYQQTPGQGLQFLFEYFSETQRNKGNFPGRFSGRQFSNSRSEMNVSTLELGDSALYLCASRAGTSTDTQYFGPGTRLTVL.

This chain uses TRBV4-1 with TRBJ1-1; the D is unclear. Germline V lookup: CDR1 MGHRA, CDR2 YSYEKL. Trimming shortened V by 2 bases and J by 0 bases, and 13 bases separated the two germline ends. There are 16 residues in the CDR3. Here the CDR3 DNA reads TGCGCCAGCAGCCAAATTAGGACTCTCGTGAACACTGAAGCTTTCTTT. Its translation is CASSQIRTLVNTEAFF.

The chain recombines TRBV5-1 with TRBJ1-4; possible D gene TRBD1, 6 bases. In germline, CDR1 is SGHRS, CDR2 YFSETQ. With 2 bases removed from V and 6 bases from J, the gap between germline ends came to 8 bases. This CDR3 comprises 13 residues. DNA of the CDR3: TGCGCCAGCAGCTTACAGGGCTATGAAAAACTGTTTTTT. Its protein product is CASSLQGYEKLFF.

This rearrangement joins TRBV4-1 to TRBJ2-3; 8 nucleotides line up with TRBD2. In germline, CDR1 is MGHRA, CDR2 YSYEKL. J gave up 2 bases and V 0 bases, and 4 bases lay outside the gene matches. This CDR3 is built from 16 residues. The CDR3 DNA sequence: TGCGCCAGCAGCCAAGAAGGTAGCGGGATCACAGATACGCAGTATTTT. Translated: CASSQEGSGITDTQYF.

This clone has more than one count but fewer than ten. The sample contains more than one DNA sequence encoding this CDR3. The chain has TRBV5-1 and TRBJ2-7; D uncertain. The V gene lost 0 bases and the J gene lost 0 bases, with 7 bases spanning the gap. The CDR3 covers 14 residues. Germline values: CDR1 SGHRS, CDR2 YFSETQ. CDR3 region: CASSLEGSSYEQYF. CDR3 bases: TGCGCCAGCAGCTTGGAGGGCAGCTCCTACGAGCAGTACTTC.

The chain uses TRBV5-1 and TRBJ2-5, with TRBD1 matching over 9 bases. J gave up 2 bases and V 2 bases, and 7 bases lay outside the gene matches. This CDR3 has 16 amino acids. Looked up from germline, CDR1 is SGHRS and CDR2 is YFSETQ. The CDR3 DNA follows: TGCGCCAGCAGCTTCACCGGGACAGGGATTCAAGAGACCCAGTACTTC. Translating gives CASSFTGTGIQETQYF. Combining the CDR3 with reference TRBV5-1 and TRBJ2-5 gives the whole variable domain KAGVTQTPRYLIKTRGQQVTLSCSPISGHRSVSWYQQTPGQGLQFLFEYFSETQRNKGNFPGRFSGRQFSNSRSEMNVSTLELGDSALYLCASSFTGTGIQETQYFGPGTRLLVL.

The chain combines TRBV5-1 with TRBJ2-7, with D tentatively TRBD2 (6 bases). This CDR3 spans 15 amino acids. Germline-derived CDR1 and CDR2 are SGHRS and YFSETQ. V was pared by 0 bases and J by 0 bases, with 10 bases between. CDR3 DNA: TGCGCCAGCAGCTTGGCCATCGGGGGCTCCTACGAGCAGTACTTC. This sequence encodes CASSLAIGGSYEQYF.

This chain connects TRBV6-6 to TRBJ2-5; D may be TRBD1 (5 bases). The DNA end favors TRBJ2-7, so the J call may be wrong. The CDR3 loop spans 14 amino acids. Looked up from germline, CDR1 is MNHNY and CDR2 is SVGAGI (reference sequence). The CDR3 DNA reads as TGTGCCAGCAGTTACACCAGGGAATCATACGAGCAGTACTTC. It specifies CASSYTRESYEQYF.

This chain uses TRBV6-6 with TRBJ1-1; D call uncertain. Per the germline V gene, CDR1 is MNHNY and CDR2 is SVGAGI (reference sequence). This CDR3 is 15 amino acids long. V gave up 8 bases and J gave up 0 bases, with 16 bases separating them. CDR3 nucleotides: TGTGCCAGCTACTCAGACCATACTGTGAACACTGAAGCTTTCTTT. Translating it yields CASYSDHTVNTEAFF.

The rearrangement joins TRBV18 to TRBJ2-7; D is unclear. Trimming removed 5 bases from V and 0 bases from J, with 14 bases in between. This CDR3 contains 15 residues. Per the germline V gene, CDR1 is KGHSH and CDR2 is LQKENI. The CDR3: CASSSSGVLSYEQYF. CDR3 DNA sequence: TGTGCCAGCTCAAGTTCTGGAGTTCTCTCCTACGAGCAGTACTTC.

This chain uses TRBV23-1 with TRBJ1-2; D unclear. TRBV23-1 is assigned to the ORF class and has an uncertain function. Trimming left V 3 bases short and J 5 bases short, with 25 bases between. The CDR3 runs 18 residues. The CDR3 loop is CASSHPGRRADFLYGYTF. CDR3 sequence (DNA): TGCGCCAGCAGTCACCCCGGTCGTCGGGCGGATTTTTTATATGGCTACACCTTC.

The gene calls are TRBV7-8 and TRBJ1-6; D may be TRBD1 (5 bases). V dropped 4 bases and J dropped 7 bases, with 17 bases sitting between them. Germline CDR1 and CDR2: SGHVS and FQNEAQ. The CDR3 length is 16 residues. The CDR3 DNA sequence: TGTGCCAGCAGCTATCTGGCAGGGAATGTGAATTCACCCCTCCACTTT. It translates to CASSYLAGNVNSPLHF.

The rearrangement links TRBV2 to TRBJ2-7; D is ambiguous. Germline assignment: CDR1 SNHLY and CDR2 FYNNEI. V lost 8 bases, J lost 5 bases, and 13 bases lay in between. This CDR3 has 12 residues. The CDR3 DNA reads as TGTGCCAGCTCAGGTTGGGGAAACGAGCAGTACTTC. Its protein is CASSGWGNEQYF.

This sequence joins TRBV18 and TRBJ2-6, with D unresolved. The CDR3 covers 18 residues. V lost 4 bases, J lost 0 bases, and 16 bases lay in between. Germline lookup yields CDR1 KGHSH and CDR2 LQKENI. The CDR3 loop is CASSQWASPTSGANVLTF. The CDR3 DNA reads as TGTGCCAGCTCACAATGGGCCTCTCCCACCTCTGGGGCCAACGTCCTGACTTTC.

The chain uses TRBV6-5 and TRBJ1-4; D unresolved. CDR1 is MNHEY, CDR2 SVGAGI, per germline. This CDR3 has 12 residues. Trimming removed 6 bases from V and 10 bases from J, with 12 bases in between. CDR3 loop: CASSPSSRKLFF. CDR3 nucleotide sequence: TGTGCCAGCAGCCCTTCGAGTAGAAAACTGTTTTTT.